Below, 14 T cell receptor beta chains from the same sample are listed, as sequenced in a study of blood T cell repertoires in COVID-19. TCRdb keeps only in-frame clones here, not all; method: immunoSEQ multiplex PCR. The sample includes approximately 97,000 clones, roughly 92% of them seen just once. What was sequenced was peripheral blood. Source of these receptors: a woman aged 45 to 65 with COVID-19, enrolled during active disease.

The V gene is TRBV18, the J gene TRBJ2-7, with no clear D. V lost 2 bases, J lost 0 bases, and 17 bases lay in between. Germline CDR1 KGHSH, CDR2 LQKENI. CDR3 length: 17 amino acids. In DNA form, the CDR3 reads TGTGCCAGCTCACCATTAGACGTAGCCCTAAGCTCCTACGAGCAGTACTTC. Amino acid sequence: CASSPLDVALSSYEQYF.

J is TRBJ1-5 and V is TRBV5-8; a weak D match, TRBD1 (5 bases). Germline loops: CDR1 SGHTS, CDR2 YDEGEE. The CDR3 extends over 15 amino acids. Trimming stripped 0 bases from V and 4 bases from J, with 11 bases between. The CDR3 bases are TGTGCCAGCAGCTTGGGACAGAATCGGAATCAGCCCCAGCATTTT. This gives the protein CASSLGQNRNQPQHF.

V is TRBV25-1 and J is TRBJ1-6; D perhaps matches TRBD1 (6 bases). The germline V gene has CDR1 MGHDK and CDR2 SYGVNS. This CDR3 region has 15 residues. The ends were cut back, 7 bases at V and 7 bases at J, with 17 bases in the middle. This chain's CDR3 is CASTPGGGLNSPLHF. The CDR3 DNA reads TGTGCCAGCACCCCAGGCGGGGGGCTGAATTCACCCCTCCACTTT.

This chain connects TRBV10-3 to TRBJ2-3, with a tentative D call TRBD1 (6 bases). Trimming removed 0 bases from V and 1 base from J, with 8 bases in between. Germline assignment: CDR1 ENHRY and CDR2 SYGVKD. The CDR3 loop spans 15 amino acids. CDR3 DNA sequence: TGTGCCATCAGTGAGTCCGGGACACGCACAGATACGCAGTATTTT. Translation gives CAISESGTRTDTQYF.

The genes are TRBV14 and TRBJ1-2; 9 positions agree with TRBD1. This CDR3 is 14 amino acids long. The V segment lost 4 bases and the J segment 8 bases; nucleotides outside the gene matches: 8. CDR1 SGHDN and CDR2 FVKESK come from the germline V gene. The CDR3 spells CASSPGTGWWGYTF. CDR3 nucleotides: TGTGCCAGCAGCCCTGGGACAGGGTGGTGGGGCTACACCTTC.

CDR3 residues: CASSQETGHSPLHF. CDR3 DNA: TGTGCCAGCAGCCAAGAAACAGGGCATTCACCCCTCCACTTT. The chain couples TRBV3-1 (or the pseudogene TRBV3-2) to TRBJ1-6, with a weak D call TRBD1 (6 bases). Trimming took 0 bases from V and 8 from J, leaving 8 bases between them. Germline CDR1 and CDR2: LGHDT and YNNKEL (reference sequence). This CDR3 comprises 14 residues.

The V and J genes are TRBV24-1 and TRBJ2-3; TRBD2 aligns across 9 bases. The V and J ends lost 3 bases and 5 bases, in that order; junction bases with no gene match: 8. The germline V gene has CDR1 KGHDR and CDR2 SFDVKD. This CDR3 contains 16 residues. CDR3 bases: TGTGCCACCAGTGATCCTCCCAGCGGGGGGCAAGATACGCAGTATTTT. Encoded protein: CATSDPPSGGQDTQYF.

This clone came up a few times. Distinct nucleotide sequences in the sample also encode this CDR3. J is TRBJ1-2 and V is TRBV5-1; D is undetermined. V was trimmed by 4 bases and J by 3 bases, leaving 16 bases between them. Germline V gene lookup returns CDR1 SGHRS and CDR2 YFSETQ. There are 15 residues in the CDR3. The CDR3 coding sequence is TGCGCCAGCAGCCCCGTAGGCGGGAGGGACTATGGCTACACCTTC. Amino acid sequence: CASSPVGGRDYGYTF.

The CDR3 sequence: CARRRQGSEKLFF. The CDR3 DNA follows: TGTGCCCGTCGGAGACAGGGCTCGGAAAAACTGTTTTTT. The gene calls are TRBV30 and TRBJ1-4, with 7 nucleotides matching TRBD1. This CDR3 has 13 residues. CDR1 is GTSNPN and CDR2 is SVGIG in the germline V gene (reference sequence). V lost 8 bases to trimming and J lost 8 bases; unmatched junction nucleotides: 11.

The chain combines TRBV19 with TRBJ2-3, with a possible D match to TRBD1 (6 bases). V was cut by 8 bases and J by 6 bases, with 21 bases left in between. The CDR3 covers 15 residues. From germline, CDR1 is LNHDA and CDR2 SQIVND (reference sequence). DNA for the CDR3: TGTGCCAGTTCCCTCATTGTCACAGGGATGGATACGCAGTATTTT. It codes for CASSLIVTGMDTQYF.

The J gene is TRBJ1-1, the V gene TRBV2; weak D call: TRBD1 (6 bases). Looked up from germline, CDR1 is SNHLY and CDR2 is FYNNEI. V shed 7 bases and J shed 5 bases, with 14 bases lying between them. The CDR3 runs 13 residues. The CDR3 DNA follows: TGTGCCAGCATTGGGGGGGCAGGGACTGAAGCTTTCTTT. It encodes CASIGGAGTEAFF.

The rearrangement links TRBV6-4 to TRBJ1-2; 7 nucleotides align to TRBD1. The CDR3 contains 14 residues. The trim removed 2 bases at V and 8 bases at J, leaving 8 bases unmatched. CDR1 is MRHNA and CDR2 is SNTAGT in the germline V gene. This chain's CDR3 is CASSDQLTGKGYTF. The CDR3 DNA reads TGTGCCAGCAGTGACCAATTGACAGGGAAAGGCTACACCTTC.

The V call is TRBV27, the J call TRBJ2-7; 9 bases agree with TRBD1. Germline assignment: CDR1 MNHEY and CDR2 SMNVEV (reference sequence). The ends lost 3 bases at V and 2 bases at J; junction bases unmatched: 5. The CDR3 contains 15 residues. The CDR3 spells CASSFSGTGTYEQYV. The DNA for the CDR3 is TGTGCCAGCAGTTTTTCCGGGACAGGGACCTACGAGCAGTACGTC.

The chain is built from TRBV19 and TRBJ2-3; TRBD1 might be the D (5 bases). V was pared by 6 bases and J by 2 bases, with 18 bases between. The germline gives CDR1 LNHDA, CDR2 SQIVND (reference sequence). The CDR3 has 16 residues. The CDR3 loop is CASSPLTVYATDTQYF. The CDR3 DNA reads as TGTGCCAGTAGCCCCCTGACAGTTTATGCCACAGATACGCAGTATTTT. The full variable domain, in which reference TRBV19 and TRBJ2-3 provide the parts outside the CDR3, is DGGITQSPKYLFRKEGQNVTLSCEQNLNHDAMYWYRQDPGQGLRLIYYSQIVNDFQKGDIAEGYSVSREKKESFPLTVTSAQKNPTAFYLCASSPLTVYATDTQYFGPGTRLTVL.